This T cell receptor (beta chain) was captured in a study of T cell changes during pregnancy in multiple sclerosis (dated by TCRdb to between 2018 and 2021). Regarding the research as a whole: In women with multiple sclerosis, the researchers looked at how the T cell repertoire shifted as pregnancy progressed.

A note on this clone: No cognate antigen has been identified for it. Nothing much larger sits one base from this clone, and base qualities are not available.

CDR1 and CDR2 (SGHKS, YYEKEE) derive from the germline V gene (reference sequence). At the junction V is shortened by 2 bases and J by 4 bases; bases outside the gene matches: 3. Measured from the cysteine to the phenylalanine, the CDR3 is 14 residues long. Only the CDR3 portion is preserved as DNA: 42 bases, with reading frame beginning at the first base. The method behind the library was the immunoSEQ multiplex PCR assay. TCRdb retrieved this table from immuneACCESS and kept in-frame rearrangements only. Not all clones are present; in checked studies, unresolved V genes account for under half, and no reason is known for the remainder. This sample lists around 57,000 clones; approximately 90% were detected once. The ten biggest clones cover roughly 0.9% of the sample.

The V gene is TRBV5-5 and the J gene is TRBJ2-3; 8 junctional bases match TRBD2. The clonotype was recovered from a female donor in good health, enrolled as a control in a pregnancy study. The source material was peripheral blood, sampled in the first trimester of pregnancy. The CDR3 reads as follows: CASSLAGVADTQYF. The bases are TGTGCCAGCAGCTTAGCGGGGGTCGCAGATACGCAGTATTTT.